This T cell receptor (beta chain) came from a study of cytomegalovirus exposure and HLA in healthy donors. Primers included in the PCR were 60 Vbeta and 13 Jbeta primers. The method was immunoSEQ multiplex PCR; TCRdb's version includes in-frame clones alone and lacks a portion of them. The table lists about 140,000 clones, 80% of them singletons, with 2.5% to 3.5% in the top ten. The CDR3 extends over 14 amino acids. The V end lost 5 bases, the J end lost 9 bases, and 20 bases lay between the germline ends. Germline CDR1 reads SGHTA; CDR2 reads FQGNSA. The rearrangement uses TRBV7-2 and TRBJ2-7; possible D gene TRBD1, 6 bases. The TCR comes from a young woman in good health and CMV-seronegative. The sample consisted of PBMCs. As DNA, the CDR3 is TGTGCCAGCAGCCCCCAGGGGCAGGGTAGGGTGCAGTACTTC. Protein: CASSPQGQGRVQYF.